This T cell receptor beta chain emerged from a study of long-term antiretroviral therapy in people with HIV. Run at survey level, the immunoSEQ assay was version v3.0. Repertoires were generated with immunoSEQ multiplex PCR, while TCRdb's copy carries only in-frame clones and drops some. The table shows about 35,000 clones, with approximately 75% occurring only once. The CDR3 covers 15 residues. Trimming pared 1 base from V and 5 bases from J, leaving 14 bases between. Germline V gene data show CDR1 as MGHRA and CDR2 as YSYEKL. The table lists this clone with a few counts. The sequencing used unsorted PBMCs, collected 3 years after starting antiretroviral therapy. The receptor comes from a man aged 50 or older with HIV. The gene calls are TRBV4-1 and TRBJ2-5; perhaps TRBD2 as D (6 bases). This chain's CDR3 is CASSQAGLTGETQYF. The DNA for the CDR3 is TGCGCCAGCAGCCAAGCCGGACTAACGGGGGAGACCCAGTACTTC.